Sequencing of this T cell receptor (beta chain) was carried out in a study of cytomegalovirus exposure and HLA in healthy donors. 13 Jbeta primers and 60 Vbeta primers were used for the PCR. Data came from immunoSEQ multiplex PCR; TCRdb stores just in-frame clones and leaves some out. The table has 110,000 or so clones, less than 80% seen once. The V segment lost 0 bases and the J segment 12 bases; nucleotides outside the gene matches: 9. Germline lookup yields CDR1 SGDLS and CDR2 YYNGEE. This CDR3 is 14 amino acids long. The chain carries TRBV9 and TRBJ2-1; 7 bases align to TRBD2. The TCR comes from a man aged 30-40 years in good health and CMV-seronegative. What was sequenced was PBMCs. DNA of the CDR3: TGTGCCAGCAGCGTAGGGGGGGGACGAGAGGTGCAGTTCTTC. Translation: CASSVGGGREVQFF.